This TCR beta chain was documented in a study of T cell responses to AZD1222 COVID-19 vaccine. On the study more broadly: Pooled in the analysis were second doses at about 4 or about 12 weeks.

Study-wide results and caveats: Clonal diversity was possibly underestimated, and the donors were mostly white British, with more females. Spike-specific TCR breadth and depth were elevated following two AZD1222 doses.

The assay was immunoSEQ multiplex PCR, and TCRdb's table has in-frame clones only and misses some. The table has roughly 100,000 clones, approximately 90% seen once. The CDR3 is 14 amino acids. Germline values: CDR1 SGHRS, CDR2 YFSETQ. V lost 4 bases and J 3 bases, leaving 13 bases between the germline ends. Notes on this clone: Antigen: not known.

The sequence was collected from an adult in good health. V gene TRBV5-1 combines with J gene TRBJ1-2; no clear D gene. Sequencing was performed on peripheral blood, taken on day 0 of AZD1222 vaccination. The CDR3 nucleotides read TGCGCCAGCAGCCCAGCTCCGGATCACTATGGCTACACCTTC. It is translated as CASSPAPDHYGYTF.